This T cell receptor (beta chain) was recorded in a study of cytomegalovirus exposure and HLA in healthy donors. About this clone: The antigen is undetermined.

Amplification used 60 Vbeta primers and 13 Jbeta primers. Some clones are missing from TCRdb's copy, which holds only in-frame ones; the method was immunoSEQ multiplex PCR. The sample lists under 200,000 clones, 68% occurring once. The CDR3 totals 14 residues. V lost 2 bases to trimming and J lost 4 bases, with 12 bases between them. Germline values: CDR1 SGHNT, CDR2 YYREEE (reference sequence). Unrecorded immune exposures were likely, despite nominal health at sampling. Study-level results: Sequencing likely generated an artifact that appeared as a cluster of highly shared sequence variants. In vitro work confirmed that three CMV-associated chains recognize CMV antigens.

The TCR originated in a man aged 50-59 years in good health and CMV-seronegative. The sample was PBMCs. The V gene is TRBV5-4, the J gene TRBJ1-2; D may be TRBD1 (6 bases). CDR3 sequence reads: CASSFPDRRYGYTF. The CDR3 DNA sequence: TGTGCCAGCAGCTTCCCGGACAGACGCTATGGCTACACCTTC.